The 11 T cell receptor beta chains below come from one sample, sequenced in a study of T cell responses to AZD1222 COVID-19 vaccine. Here immunoSEQ multiplex PCR was the method, and the copy in TCRdb shows in-frame clones only, minus some. The sample includes 100,000 to 150,000 clones, 85% of them seen just once. Sequencing was performed on peripheral blood, taken 28 days after the second dose of the MenACWY control vaccine. The receptor source for this set is an adult who received the MenACWY meningococcal vaccine as a control.

This clone was detected once. The V and J genes are TRBV7-2 and TRBJ1-3, with D unresolved. This CDR3 is 13 amino acids long. Germline V gives CDR1 SGHTA, CDR2 FQGNSA. With 3 bases removed from V and 7 bases from J, the gap between germline ends came to 10 bases. CDR3: CASSFDQRNTIYF. The CDR3 DNA sequence: TGTGCCAGCAGCTTCGACCAGCGGAACACCATATATTTT. Drawing the rest from reference TRBV7-2 and TRBJ1-3, the complete variable domain is GAGVSQSPSNKVTEKGKDVELRCDPISGHTALYWYRQSLGQGLEFLIYFQGNSAPDKSGLPSDRFSAERTGGSVSTLTIQRTQQEDSAVYLCASSFDQRNTIYFGEGSWLTVV.

The sample holds a few counts of this clone. This chain links TRBV7-2 with TRBJ1-3; the D is unclear. The CDR3 length is 14 residues. Germline V gene data show CDR1 as SGHTA and CDR2 as FQGNSA. Trimming left V 5 bases short and J 0 bases short, with 8 bases between. CDR3 loop: CASSPTYSGNTIYF. The CDR3 bases are TGTGCCAGCAGCCCAACTTACTCTGGAAACACCATATATTTT. Filled out from reference TRBV7-2 and TRBJ1-3, the complete variable domain reads GAGVSQSPSNKVTEKGKDVELRCDPISGHTALYWYRQSLGQGLEFLIYFQGNSAPDKSGLPSDRFSAERTGGSVSTLTIQRTQQEDSAVYLCASSPTYSGNTIYFGEGSWLTVV.

The chain joins TRBV6-5 to TRBJ2-5, with 7 bases aligning to TRBD2. The length of the CDR3 is 14 residues. From germline, CDR1 is MNHEY and CDR2 SVGAGI. The junction had 6 bases not matched to a gene; V was cut back by 7 bases and J by 1 base. CDR3 sequence (DNA): TGTGCCAGCACGGGGGGTCTCCTCCAAGAGACCCAGTACTTC. This codes for CASTGGLLQETQYF.

The chain uses TRBV29-1 and TRBJ1-5; TRBD1 aligns across 9 bases. Germline CDR1 is SQVTM and CDR2 is ANQGSEA. V lost 4 bases and J lost 9; bases outside the gene matches: 7. The CDR3 extends over 13 amino acids. CDR3: CSVGTGDLGPQHF. CDR3 DNA sequence: TGCAGCGTTGGGACAGGGGACCTTGGGCCCCAGCATTTT.

This sequence joins TRBV11-3 and TRBJ2-7; tentative D call: TRBD1 (6 bases). The CDR3 loop spans 15 amino acids. With 3 bases removed from V and 1 base from J, the gap between germline ends came to 13 bases. Germline CDR1 SGHNT, CDR2 YENEEA. The CDR3 is CASSFWGLPSYEQYV. Written as DNA, the CDR3 is TGTGCCAGCAGCTTCTGGGGGCTGCCTTCCTACGAGCAGTACGTC.

CDR3 loop: CAISDRDRGDDEQFF. The CDR3 DNA sequence: TGTGCCATCAGTGACCGGGACAGGGGCGACGATGAGCAGTTCTTC. The V call is TRBV10-3, the J call TRBJ2-1, with 10 bases matching TRBD1. Germline loops: CDR1 ENHRY, CDR2 SYGVKD. CDR3 size: 15 residues. Trimming removed 3 bases from V and 8 bases from J; junction bases left unmatched: 7.

This clone was seen many times. The rearrangement uses TRBV19 and TRBJ1-3; D uncertain. Per the germline V gene, CDR1 is LNHDA and CDR2 is SQIVND (reference sequence). Trimming pared 6 bases from V and 4 bases from J, leaving 16 bases between. This CDR3 is built from 15 residues. This CDR3 is CASSLGRLAGNTIYF. The CDR3 DNA follows: TGTGCCAGTAGCTTGGGAAGATTGGCGGGAAACACCATATATTTT. Full variable domain (remainder filled in from reference TRBV19 and TRBJ1-3): DGGITQSPKYLFRKEGQNVTLSCEQNLNHDAMYWYRQDPGQGLRLIYYSQIVNDFQKGDIAEGYSVSREKKESFPLTVTSAQKNPTAFYLCASSLGRLAGNTIYFGEGSWLTVV.

The chain has TRBV7-2 and TRBJ2-5, with D perhaps given as TRBD1 or TRBD2 (5 bases each). CDR1 and CDR2 (germline): SGHTA, FQGNSA. The CDR3 sequence is 13 residues long. Trimming removed 2 bases from V and 5 bases from J, with 9 bases in between. The CDR3 DNA reads as TGTGCCAGCAGCTTAAACAGGAGGGAGACCCAGTACTTC. Encoded protein: CASSLNRRETQYF.

This rearrangement joins TRBV20-1 to TRBJ1-2; D perhaps matches TRBD1 (6 bases). V lost 7 bases and J lost 6, with 12 bases in between. This CDR3 spans 11 amino acids. CDR1 is DFQATT and CDR2 is SNEGSKA in the germline V gene (reference sequence). CDR3 nucleotides: TGCAGTGACTCGGACAGCAATGGCTACACCTTC. Protein sequence: CSDSDSNGYTF.

The chain has TRBV19 and TRBJ2-3; weak D call: TRBD1 (6 bases). The CDR3 is 15 residues long. Trimming removed 3 bases from V and 5 bases from J, with 15 bases in between. Germline V gives CDR1 LNHDA, CDR2 SQIVND (reference sequence). The CDR3 sequence: CASSIRGQGLDTQYF. DNA of the CDR3: TGTGCCAGTAGTATTCGAGGGCAGGGGTTAGATACGCAGTATTTT.

Here the CDR3 reads CASSFGQGRAELFF. CDR3 bases: TGTGCCAGCAGTTTCGGACAGGGGCGGGCGGAACTGTTTTTT. The V call is TRBV6-5, the J call TRBJ1-4, with 9 bases aligning to TRBD1. This CDR3 has 14 amino acids. After removal of 4 bases from V and 12 bases from J, the junction contained 9 bases not matched to a gene. Germline V gene lookup returns CDR1 MNHEY and CDR2 SVGAGI.